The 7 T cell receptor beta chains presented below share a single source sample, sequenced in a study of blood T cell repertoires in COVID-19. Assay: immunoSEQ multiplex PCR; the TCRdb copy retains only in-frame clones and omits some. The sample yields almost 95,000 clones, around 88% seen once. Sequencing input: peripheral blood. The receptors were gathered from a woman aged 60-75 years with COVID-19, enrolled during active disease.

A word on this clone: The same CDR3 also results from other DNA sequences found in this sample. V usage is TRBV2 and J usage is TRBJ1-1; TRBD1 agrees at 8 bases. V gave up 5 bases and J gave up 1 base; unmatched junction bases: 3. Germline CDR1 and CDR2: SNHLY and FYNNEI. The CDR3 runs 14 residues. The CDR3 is CASSYRGSNTEAFF. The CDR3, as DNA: TGTGCCAGCAGTTACAGGGGGTCGAACACTGAAGCTTTCTTT.

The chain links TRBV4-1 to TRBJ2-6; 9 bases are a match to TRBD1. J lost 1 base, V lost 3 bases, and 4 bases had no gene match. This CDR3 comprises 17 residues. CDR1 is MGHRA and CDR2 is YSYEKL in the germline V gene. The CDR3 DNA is TGCGCCAGCAGCCAGCAGGACAGGGGTTCTGGGGCCAACGTCCTGACTTTC. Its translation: CASSQQDRGSGANVLTF.

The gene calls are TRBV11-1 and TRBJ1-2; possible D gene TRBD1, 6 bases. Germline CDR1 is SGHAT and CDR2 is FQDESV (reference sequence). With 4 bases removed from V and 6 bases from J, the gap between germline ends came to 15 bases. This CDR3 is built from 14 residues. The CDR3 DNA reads TGTGCCAGCAGCTCTCTCGGGGGGCGCGATGGCTACACCTTC. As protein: CASSSLGGRDGYTF.

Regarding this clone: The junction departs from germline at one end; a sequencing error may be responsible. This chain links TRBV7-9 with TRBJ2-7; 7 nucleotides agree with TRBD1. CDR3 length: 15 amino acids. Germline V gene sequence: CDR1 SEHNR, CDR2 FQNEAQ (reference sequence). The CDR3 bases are TGTGCCAGCAGCCAAGGACAGGACTCCCCCTACGCGCAGTACTTC. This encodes CASSQGQDSPYAQYF.

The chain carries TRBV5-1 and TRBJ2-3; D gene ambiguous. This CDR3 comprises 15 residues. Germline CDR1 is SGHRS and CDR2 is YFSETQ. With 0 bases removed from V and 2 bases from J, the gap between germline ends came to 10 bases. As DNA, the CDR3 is TGCGCCAGCAGCTTGGGCGGTCTCCCCACAGATACGCAGTATTTT. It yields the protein CASSLGGLPTDTQYF.

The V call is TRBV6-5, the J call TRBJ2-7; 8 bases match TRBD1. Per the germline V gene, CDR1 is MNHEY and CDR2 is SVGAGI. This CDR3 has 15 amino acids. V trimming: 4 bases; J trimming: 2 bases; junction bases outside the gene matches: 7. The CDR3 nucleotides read TGTGCCAGCAGTTTACAGACAGGGGTCGCCTACGAGCAGTACTTC. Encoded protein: CASSLQTGVAYEQYF.

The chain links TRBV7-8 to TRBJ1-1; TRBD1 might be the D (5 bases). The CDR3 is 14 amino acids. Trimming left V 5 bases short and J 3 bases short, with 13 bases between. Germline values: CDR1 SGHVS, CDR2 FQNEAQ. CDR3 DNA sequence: TGTGCCAGCAGCGGGAGGTCGGGGGACACTGAAGCTTTCTTT. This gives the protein CASSGRSGDTEAFF.